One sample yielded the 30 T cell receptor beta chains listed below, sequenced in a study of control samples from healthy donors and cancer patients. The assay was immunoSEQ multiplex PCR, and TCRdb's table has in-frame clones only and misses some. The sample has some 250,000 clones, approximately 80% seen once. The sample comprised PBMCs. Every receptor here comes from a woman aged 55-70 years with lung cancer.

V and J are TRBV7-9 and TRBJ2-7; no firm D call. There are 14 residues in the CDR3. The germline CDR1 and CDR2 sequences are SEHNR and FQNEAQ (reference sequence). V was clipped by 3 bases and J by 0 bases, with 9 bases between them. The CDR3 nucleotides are TGTGCCAGCAGCTTTATGGCAGACTCCTACGAGCAGTACTTC. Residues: CASSFMADSYEQYF.

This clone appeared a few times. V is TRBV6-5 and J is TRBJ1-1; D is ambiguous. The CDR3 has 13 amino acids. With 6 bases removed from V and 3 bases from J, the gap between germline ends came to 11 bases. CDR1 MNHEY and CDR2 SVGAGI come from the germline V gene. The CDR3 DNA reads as TGTGCCAGCAGGGGCAGGCCGTACACTGAAGCTTTCTTT. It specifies CASRGRPYTEAFF.

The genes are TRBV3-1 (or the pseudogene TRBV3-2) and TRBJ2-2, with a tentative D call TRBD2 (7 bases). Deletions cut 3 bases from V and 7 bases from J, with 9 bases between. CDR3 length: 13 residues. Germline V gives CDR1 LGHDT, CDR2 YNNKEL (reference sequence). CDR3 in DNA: TGTGCCAGCAGCCAGGGGGGGCACGGGGAGCTGTTTTTT. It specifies CASSQGGHGELFF.

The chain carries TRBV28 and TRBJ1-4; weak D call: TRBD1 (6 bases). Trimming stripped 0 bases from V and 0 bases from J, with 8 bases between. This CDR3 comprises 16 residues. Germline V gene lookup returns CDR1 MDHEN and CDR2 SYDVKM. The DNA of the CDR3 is TGTGCCAGCAGTTTATGGGCAGGGGCAACTAATGAAAAACTGTTTTTT. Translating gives CASSLWAGATNEKLFF.

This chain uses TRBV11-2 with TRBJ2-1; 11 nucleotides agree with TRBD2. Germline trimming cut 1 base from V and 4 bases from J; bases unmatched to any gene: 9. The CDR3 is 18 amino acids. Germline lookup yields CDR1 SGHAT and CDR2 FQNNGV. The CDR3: CASSLVGSGRASYNEQFF. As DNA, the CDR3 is TGTGCCAGCAGCTTAGTAGGTAGCGGGAGGGCTTCGTACAATGAGCAGTTCTTC.

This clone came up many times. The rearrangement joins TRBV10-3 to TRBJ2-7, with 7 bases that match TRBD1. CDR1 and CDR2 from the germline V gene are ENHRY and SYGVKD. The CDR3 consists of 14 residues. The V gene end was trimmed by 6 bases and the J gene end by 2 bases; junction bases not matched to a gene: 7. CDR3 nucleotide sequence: TGTGCCATCAGGCCCGGACAGGCTACCTACGAGCAGTACTTC. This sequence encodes CAIRPGQATYEQYF.

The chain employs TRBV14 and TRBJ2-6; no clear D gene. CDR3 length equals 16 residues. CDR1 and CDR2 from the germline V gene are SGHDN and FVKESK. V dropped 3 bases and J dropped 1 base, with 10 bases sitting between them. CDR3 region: CASSQGIRSGANVLTF. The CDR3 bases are TGTGCCAGCAGCCAGGGTATCCGTTCTGGGGCCAACGTCCTGACTTTC. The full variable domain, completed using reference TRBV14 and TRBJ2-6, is EAGVTQFPSHSVIEKGQTVTLRCDPISGHDNLYWYRRVMGKEIKFLLHFVKESKQDESGMPNNRFLAERTGGTYSTLKVQPAELEDSGVYFCASSQGIRSGANVLTFGAGSRLTVL.

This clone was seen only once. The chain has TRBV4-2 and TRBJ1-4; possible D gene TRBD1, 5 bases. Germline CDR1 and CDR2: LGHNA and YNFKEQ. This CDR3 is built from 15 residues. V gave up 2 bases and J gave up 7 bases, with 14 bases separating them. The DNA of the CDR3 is TGTGCCAGCAGCCAACACTTGACAGCCCTTGAAAAACTGTTTTTT. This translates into CASSQHLTALEKLFF.

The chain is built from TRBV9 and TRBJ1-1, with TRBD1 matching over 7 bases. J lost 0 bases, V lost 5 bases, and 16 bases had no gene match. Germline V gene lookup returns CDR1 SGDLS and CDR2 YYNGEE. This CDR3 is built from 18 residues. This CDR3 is CASSLSGQLTAMNTEAFF. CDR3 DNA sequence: TGTGCCAGCAGTCTCTCGGGACAGTTGACGGCGATGAACACTGAAGCTTTCTTT. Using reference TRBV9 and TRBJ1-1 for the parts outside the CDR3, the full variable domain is DSGVTQTPKHLITATGQRVTLRCSPRSGDLSVYWYQQSLDQGLQFLIQYYNGEERAKGNILERFSAQQFPDLHSELNLSSLELGDSALYFCASSLSGQLTAMNTEAFFGQGTRLTVV.

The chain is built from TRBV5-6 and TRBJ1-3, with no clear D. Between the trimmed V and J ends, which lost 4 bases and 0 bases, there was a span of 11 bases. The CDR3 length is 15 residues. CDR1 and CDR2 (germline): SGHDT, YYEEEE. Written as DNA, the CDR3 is TGTGCCAGCAGCCTGGGCTCGTACTCTGGAAACACCATATATTTT. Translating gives CASSLGSYSGNTIYF.

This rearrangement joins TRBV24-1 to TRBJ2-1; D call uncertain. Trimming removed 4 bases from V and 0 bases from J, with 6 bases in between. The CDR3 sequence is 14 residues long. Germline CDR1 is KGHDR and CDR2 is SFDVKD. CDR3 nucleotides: TGTGCCACCAGTGACGGCTACTCCTACAATGAGCAGTTCTTC. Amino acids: CATSDGYSYNEQFF.

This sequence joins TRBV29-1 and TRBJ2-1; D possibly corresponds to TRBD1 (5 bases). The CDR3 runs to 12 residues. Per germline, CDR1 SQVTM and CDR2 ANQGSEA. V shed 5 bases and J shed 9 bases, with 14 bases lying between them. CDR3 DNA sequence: TGCAGCGTTAATGCAGGGTCCGCTGAGCAGTTCTTC. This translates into CSVNAGSAEQFF.

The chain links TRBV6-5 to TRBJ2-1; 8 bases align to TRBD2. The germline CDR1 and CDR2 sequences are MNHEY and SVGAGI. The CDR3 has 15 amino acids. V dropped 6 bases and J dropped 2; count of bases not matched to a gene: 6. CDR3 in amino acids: CASSRAGGPYNEQFF. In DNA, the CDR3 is TGTGCCAGCAGCCGGGCGGGAGGTCCCTACAATGAGCAGTTCTTC.

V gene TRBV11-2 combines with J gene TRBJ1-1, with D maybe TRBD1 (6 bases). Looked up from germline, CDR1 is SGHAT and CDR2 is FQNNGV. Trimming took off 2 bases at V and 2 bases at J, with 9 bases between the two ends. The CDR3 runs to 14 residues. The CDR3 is CASSLSGVNTEAFF. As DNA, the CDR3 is TGTGCCAGCAGCTTATCAGGGGTTAACACTGAAGCTTTCTTT.

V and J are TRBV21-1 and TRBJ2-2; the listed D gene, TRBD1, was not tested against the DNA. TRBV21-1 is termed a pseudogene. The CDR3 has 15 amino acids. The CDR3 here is CASSKDRGRTGELFF. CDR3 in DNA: TGTGCCAGCAGCAAAGACAGGGGGCGGACCGGGGAGCTGTTTTTT.

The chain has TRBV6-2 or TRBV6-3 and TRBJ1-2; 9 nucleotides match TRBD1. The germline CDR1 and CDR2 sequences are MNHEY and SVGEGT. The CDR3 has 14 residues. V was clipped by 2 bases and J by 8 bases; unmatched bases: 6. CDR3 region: CASSYTGGLRGYTF. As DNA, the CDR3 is TGTGCCAGCAGTTACACAGGGGGCCTCCGCGGCTACACCTTC.

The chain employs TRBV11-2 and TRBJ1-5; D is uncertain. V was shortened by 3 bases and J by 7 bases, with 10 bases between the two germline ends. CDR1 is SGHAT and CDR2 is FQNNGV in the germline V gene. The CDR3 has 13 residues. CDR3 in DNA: TGTGCCAGCAGCTTGTCACAAGGGCAGCCCCAGCATTTT. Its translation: CASSLSQGQPQHF.

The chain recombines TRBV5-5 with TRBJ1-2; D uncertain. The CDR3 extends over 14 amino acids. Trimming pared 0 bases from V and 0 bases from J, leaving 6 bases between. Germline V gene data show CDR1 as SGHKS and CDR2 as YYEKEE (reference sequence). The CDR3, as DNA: TGTGCCAGCAGCTTGGAGACCGCTAACTATGGCTACACCTTC. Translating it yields CASSLETANYGYTF.

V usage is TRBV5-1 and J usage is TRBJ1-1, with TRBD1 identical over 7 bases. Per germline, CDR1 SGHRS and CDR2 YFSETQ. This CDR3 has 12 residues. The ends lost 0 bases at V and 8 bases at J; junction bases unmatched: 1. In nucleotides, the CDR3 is TGCGCCAGCAGCTTGGAACAGGGGGAAGCTTTCTTT. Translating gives CASSLEQGEAFF.

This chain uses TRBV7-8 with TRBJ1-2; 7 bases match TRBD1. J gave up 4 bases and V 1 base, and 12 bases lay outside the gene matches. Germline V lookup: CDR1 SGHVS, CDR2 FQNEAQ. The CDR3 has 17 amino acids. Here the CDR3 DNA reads TGTGCCAGCAGCTTAGGTCCCAGAACAGGGGATAGCTATGGCTACACCTTC. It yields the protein CASSLGPRTGDSYGYTF.

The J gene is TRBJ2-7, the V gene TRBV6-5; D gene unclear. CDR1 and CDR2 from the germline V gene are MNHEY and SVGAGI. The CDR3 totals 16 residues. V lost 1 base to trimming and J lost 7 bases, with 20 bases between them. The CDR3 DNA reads TGTGCCAGCAGTTACTTATCCAGGCCCCAGATGAGAGAGCAGTACTTC. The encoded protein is CASSYLSRPQMREQYF.

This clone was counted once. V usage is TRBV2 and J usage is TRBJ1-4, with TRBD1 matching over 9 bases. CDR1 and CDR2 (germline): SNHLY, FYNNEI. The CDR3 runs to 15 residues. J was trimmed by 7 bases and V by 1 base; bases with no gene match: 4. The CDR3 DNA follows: TGTGCCAGCAGTGAAGGGGACAGGGAGATTGAAAAACTGTTTTTT. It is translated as CASSEGDREIEKLFF.

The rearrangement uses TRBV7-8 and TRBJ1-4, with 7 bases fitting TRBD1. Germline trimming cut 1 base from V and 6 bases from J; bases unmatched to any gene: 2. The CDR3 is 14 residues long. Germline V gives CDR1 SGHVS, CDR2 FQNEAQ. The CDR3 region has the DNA TGTGCCAGCAGCTTAGTAGGGGGCGATGAAAAACTGTTTTTT. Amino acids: CASSLVGGDEKLFF. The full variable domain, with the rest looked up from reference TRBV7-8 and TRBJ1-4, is GAGVSQSPRYKVAKRGQDVALRCDPISGHVSLFWYQQALGQGPEFLTYFQNEAQLDKSGLPSDRFFAERPEGSVSTLKIQRTQQEDSAVYLCASSLVGGDEKLFFGSGTQLSVL.

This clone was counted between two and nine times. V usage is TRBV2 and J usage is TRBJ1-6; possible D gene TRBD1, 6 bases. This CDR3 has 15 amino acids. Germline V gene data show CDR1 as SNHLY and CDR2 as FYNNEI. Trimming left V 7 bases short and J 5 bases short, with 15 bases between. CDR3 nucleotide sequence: TGTGCCAGCACCCCCAGGGGAGGCAATAATTCACCCCTCCACTTT. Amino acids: CASTPRGGNNSPLHF.

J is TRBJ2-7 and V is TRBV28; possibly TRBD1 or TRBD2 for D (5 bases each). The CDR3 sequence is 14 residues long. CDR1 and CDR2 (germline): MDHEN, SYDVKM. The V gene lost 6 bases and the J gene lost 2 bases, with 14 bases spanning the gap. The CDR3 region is CASRAGTGPYEQYF. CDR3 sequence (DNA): TGTGCCAGCAGGGCCGGGACGGGACCCTACGAGCAGTACTTC. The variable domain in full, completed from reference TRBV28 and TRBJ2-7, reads DVKVTQSSRYLVKRTGEKVFLECVQDMDHENMFWYRQDPGLGLRLIYFSYDVKMKEKGDIPEGYSVSREKKERFSLILESASTNQTSMYLCASRAGTGPYEQYFGPGTRLTVT.

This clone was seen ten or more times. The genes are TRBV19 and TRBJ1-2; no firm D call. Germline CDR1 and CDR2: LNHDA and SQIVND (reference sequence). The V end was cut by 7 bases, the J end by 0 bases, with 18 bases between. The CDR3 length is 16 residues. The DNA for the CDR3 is TGTGCCAGTACCACGGACGCAGGTGGGGCTAACTATGGCTACACCTTC. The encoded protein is CASTTDAGGANYGYTF.

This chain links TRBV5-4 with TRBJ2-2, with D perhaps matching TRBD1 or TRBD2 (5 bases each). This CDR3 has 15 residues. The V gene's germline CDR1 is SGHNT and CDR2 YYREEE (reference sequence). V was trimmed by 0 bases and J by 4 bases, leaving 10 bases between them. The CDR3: CASSLAGAPTGELFF. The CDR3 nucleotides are TGTGCCAGCAGCTTGGCCGGGGCTCCCACCGGGGAGCTGTTTTTT.

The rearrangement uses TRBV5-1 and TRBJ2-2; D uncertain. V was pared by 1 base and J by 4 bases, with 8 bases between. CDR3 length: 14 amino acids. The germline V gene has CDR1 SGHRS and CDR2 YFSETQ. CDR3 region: CASSLPRSTGELFF. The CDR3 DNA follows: TGCGCCAGCAGCTTGCCGAGAAGCACCGGGGAGCTGTTTTTT.

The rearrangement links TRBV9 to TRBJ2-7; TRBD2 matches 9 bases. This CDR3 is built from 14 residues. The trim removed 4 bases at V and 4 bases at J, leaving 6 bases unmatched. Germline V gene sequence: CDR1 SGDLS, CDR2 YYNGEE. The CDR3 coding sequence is TGTGCCAGCAGCCCCATGGGACTAGCATACGAGCAGTACTTC. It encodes CASSPMGLAYEQYF.

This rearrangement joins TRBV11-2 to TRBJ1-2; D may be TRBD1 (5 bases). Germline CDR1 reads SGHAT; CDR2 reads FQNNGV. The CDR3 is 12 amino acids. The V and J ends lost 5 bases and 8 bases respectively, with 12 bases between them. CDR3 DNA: TGTGCCAGCAGCCTCTCCAGGGTAGGCTACACCTTC. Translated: CASSLSRVGYTF.